The T cell receptor beta chain under discussion was sequenced for a study of cytotoxic CD8 clonotypes in ibrutinib-treated CLL. Study-level results: Public clonotypes, rarely seen, contracted or held steady on treatment.

Assay used: immunoSEQ multiplex PCR; TCRdb lists only in-frame clones, some missing. The data hold tens of thousands of clones, with about 70% observed a single time. There are 15 residues in the CDR3. Trimming removed 3 bases at V and 1 base at J, with 9 bases between. The germline V gene encodes CDR1 MGHDK and CDR2 SYGVNS. Notes on this clone: Antigen specificity is unknown.

This rearrangement joins TRBV25-1 to TRBJ2-2, with D perhaps given as TRBD1 or TRBD2 (5 bases each). Sequences were derived from PBMCs, sampled after 24 months of ibrutinib treatment. The receptor's source is a human donor with chronic lymphocytic leukemia. CDR3: CASSDPGRNTGELFF. DNA for the CDR3: TGTGCCAGCAGTGACCCGGGACGGAACACCGGGGAGCTGTTTTTT.